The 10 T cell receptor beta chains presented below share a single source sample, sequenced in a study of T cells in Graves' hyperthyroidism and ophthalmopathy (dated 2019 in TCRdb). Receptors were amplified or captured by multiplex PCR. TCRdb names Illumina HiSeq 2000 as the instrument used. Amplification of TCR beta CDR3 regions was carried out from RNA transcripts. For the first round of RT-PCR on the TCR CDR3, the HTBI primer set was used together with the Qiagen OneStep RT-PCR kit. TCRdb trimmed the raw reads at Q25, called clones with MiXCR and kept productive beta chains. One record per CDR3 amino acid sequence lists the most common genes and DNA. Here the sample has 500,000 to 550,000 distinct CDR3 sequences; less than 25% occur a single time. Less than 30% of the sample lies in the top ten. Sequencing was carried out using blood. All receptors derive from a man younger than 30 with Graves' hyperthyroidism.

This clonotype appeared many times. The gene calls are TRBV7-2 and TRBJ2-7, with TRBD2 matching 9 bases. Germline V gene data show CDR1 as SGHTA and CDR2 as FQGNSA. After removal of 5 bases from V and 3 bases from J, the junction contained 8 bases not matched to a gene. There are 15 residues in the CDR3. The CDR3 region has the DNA TGTGCCAGCAGCCCCGTGACTAGCGGACTCTACGAGCAGTACTTC. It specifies CASSPVTSGLYEQYF.

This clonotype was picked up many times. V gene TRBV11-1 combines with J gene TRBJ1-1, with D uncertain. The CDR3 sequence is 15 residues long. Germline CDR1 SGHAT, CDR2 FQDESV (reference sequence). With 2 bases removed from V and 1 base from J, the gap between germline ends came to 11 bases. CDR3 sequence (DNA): TGTGCCAGCAGCTTACCCGGACTGACGAACACTGAAGCTTTCTTT. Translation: CASSLPGLTNTEAFF. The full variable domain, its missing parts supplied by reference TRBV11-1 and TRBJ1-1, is EAEVAQSPRYKITEKSQAVAFWCDPISGHATLYWYRQILGQGPELLVQFQDESVVDDSQLPKDRFSAERLKGVDSTLKIQPAELGDSAMYLCASSLPGLTNTEAFFGQGTRLTVV.

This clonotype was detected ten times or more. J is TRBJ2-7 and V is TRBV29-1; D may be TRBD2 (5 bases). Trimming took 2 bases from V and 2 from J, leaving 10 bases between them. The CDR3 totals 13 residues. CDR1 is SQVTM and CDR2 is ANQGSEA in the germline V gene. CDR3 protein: CSVEREGTYEQYF. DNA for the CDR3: TGCAGCGTTGAAAGAGAGGGAACCTACGAGCAGTACTTC.

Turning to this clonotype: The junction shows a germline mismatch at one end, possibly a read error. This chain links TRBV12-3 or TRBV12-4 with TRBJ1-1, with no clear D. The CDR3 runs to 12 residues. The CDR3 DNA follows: TGTGCCAACAGACTCGGGAACACTGAAGCCTTCTTT. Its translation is CANRLGNTEAFF.

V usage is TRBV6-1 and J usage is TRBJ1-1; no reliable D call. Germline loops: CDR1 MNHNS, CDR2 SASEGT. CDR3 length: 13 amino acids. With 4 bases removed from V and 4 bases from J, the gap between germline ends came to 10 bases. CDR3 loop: CASSALLGTEAFF. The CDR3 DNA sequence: TGTGCCAGCAGTGCTTTGTTGGGCACTGAAGCTTTCTTT.

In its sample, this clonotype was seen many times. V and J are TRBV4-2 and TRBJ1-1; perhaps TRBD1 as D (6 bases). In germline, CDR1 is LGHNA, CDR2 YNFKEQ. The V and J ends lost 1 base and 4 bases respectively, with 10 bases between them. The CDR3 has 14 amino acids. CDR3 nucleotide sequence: TGTGCCAGCAGCCAAGTTACAGGGTCCACTGAAGCTTTCTTT. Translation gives CASSQVTGSTEAFF.

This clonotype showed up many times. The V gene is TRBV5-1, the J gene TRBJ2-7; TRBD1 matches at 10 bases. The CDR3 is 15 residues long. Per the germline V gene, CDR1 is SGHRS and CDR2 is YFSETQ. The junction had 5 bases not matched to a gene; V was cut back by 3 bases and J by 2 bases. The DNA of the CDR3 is TGCGCCAGCAGCTCCGGACAGGGGGGTACCTACGAGCAGTACTTC. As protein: CASSSGQGGTYEQYF.

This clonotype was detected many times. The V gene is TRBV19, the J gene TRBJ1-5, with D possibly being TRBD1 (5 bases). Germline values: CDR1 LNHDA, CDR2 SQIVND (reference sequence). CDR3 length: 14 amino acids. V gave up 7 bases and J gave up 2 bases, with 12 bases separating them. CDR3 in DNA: TGTGCCAGTAATCAGGGATACGGCAATCAGCCCCAGCATTTT. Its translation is CASNQGYGNQPQHF.

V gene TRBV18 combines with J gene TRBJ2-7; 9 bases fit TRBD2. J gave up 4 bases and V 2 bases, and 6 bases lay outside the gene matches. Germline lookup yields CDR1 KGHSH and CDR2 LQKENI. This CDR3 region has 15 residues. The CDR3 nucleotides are TGTGCCAGCTCACCAAGTCTAGCGGGAAGGTACGAGCAGTACTTC. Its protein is CASSPSLAGRYEQYF.

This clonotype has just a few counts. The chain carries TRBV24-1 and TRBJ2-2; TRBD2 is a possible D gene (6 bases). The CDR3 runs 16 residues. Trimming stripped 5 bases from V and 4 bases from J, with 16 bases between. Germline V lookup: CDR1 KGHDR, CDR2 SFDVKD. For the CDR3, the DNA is TGTGCCACCAGTGCCGAGGAGGGTCTATTCACCGGGGAGCTGTTTTTT. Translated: CATSAEEGLFTGELFF.